The count of the clone carrying this TCR beta chain is one. The sample comes from a study of blood T cell repertoires in COVID-19. Whole-study context: The United States, Italy and Spain provided the acute and convalescent COVID-19 samples. T cells, B-cell-depleted T cells, or PBMCs provided the cDNA or gDNA that served as material.

This CDR3 is built from 14 residues. Germline V gene sequence: CDR1 LGHDT, CDR2 YNNKEL (reference sequence). V was pared by 3 bases and J by 4 bases, with 5 bases of the junction left unmatched. Produced via immunoSEQ multiplex PCR; TCRdb's table is partial and in-frame only. Of about 220,000 clones listed, roughly nine tenths are singletons. The sequence came from a middle-aged man with acute or convalescent COVID-19. This rearrangement joins TRBV3-1 (or the pseudogene TRBV3-2) to TRBJ1-1, with 7 bases fitting TRBD1. The sequenced sample consisted of peripheral blood. This chain's CDR3 is CASSQAQGGTEAFF. The CDR3 DNA follows: TGTGCCAGCAGCCAGGCCCAGGGGGGCACTGAAGCTTTCTTT.